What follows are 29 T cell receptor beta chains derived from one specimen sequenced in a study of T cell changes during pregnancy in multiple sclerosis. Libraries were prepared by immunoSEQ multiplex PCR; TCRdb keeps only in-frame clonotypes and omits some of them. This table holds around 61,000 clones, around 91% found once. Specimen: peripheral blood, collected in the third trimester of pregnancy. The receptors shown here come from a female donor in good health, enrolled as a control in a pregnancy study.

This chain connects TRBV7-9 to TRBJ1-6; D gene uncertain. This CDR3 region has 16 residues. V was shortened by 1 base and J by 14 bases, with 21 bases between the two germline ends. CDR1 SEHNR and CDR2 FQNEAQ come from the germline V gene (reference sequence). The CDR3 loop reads CASSLDPGSTTRSLHF. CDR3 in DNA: TGTGCCAGCAGCTTAGACCCGGGGTCGACCACCCGATCCCTCCACTTT.

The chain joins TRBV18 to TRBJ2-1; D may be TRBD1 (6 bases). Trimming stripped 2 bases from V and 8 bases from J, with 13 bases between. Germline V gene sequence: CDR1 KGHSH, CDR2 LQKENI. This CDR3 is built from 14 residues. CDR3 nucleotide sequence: TGTGCCAGCTCACCAGGGGGCGCCCAGGATGAGCAGTTCTTC. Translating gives CASSPGGAQDEQFF.

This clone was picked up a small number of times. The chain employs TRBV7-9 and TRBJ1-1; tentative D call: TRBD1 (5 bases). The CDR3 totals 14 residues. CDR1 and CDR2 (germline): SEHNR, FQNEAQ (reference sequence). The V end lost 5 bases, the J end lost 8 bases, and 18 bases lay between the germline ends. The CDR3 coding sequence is TGTGCCAGCAGCCGACAGCTTGAACGTCCGGAAGCTTTCTTT. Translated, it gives CASSRQLERPEAFF.

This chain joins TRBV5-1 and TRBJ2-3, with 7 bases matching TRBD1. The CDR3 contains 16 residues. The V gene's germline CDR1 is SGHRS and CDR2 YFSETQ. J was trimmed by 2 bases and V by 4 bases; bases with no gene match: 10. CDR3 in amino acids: CASSLPGQGVTDTQYF. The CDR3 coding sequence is TGCGCCAGCAGCCTGCCGGGGCAGGGGGTCACAGATACGCAGTATTTT.

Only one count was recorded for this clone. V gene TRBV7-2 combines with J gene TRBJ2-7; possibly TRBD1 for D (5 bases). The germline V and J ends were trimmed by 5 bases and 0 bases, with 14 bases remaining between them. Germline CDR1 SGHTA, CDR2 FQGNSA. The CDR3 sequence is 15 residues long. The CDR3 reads CASSLGQAFSYEQYF. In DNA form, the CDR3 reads TGTGCCAGCAGCCTGGGGCAGGCTTTCTCCTACGAGCAGTACTTC.

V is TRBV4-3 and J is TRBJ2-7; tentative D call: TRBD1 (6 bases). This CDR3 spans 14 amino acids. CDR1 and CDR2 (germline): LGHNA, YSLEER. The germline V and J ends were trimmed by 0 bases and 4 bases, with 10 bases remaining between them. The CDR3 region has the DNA TGCGCCAGCAGCCAAGATTGGGGGCAGTACGAGCAGTACTTC. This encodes CASSQDWGQYEQYF.

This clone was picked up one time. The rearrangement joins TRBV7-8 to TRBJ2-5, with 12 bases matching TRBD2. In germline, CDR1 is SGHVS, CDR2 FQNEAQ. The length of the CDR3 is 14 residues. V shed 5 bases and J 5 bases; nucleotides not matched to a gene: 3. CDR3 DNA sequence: TGTGCCAGCAGCGGGGGGACTAGCGGGGAGACCCAGTACTTC. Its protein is CASSGGTSGETQYF.

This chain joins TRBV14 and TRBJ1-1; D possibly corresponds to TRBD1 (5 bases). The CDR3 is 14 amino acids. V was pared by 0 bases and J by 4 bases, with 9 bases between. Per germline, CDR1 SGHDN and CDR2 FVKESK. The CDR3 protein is CASSQDLGGTEAFF. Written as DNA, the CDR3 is TGTGCCAGCAGCCAAGATCTGGGGGGCACTGAAGCTTTCTTT.

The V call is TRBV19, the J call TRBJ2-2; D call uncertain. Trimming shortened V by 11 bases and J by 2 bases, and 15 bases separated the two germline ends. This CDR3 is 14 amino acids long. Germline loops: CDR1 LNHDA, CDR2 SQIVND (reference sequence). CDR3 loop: CAAKTTPNTGELFF. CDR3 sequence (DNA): TGTGCCGCAAAAACTACGCCAAACACCGGGGAGCTGTTTTTT.

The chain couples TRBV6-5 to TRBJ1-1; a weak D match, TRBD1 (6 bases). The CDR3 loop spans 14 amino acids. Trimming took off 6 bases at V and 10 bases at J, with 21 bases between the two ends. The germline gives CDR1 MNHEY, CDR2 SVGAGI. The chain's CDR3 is CASRPTIQGSLAFF. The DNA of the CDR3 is TGTGCCAGCAGGCCTACGATACAGGGTAGTTTAGCTTTCTTT.

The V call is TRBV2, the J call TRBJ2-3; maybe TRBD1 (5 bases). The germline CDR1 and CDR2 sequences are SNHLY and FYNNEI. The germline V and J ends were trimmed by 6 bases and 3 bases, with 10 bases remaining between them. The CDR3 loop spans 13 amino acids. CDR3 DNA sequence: TGTGCCAGCAGCTTTCAGGGAACAGATACGCAGTATTTT. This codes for CASSFQGTDTQYF. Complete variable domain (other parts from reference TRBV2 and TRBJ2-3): EPEVTQTPSHQVTQMGQEVILRCVPISNHLYFYWYRQILGQKVEFLVSFYNNEISEKSEIFDDQFSVERPDGSNFTLKIRSTKLEDSAMYFCASSFQGTDTQYFGPGTRLTVL.

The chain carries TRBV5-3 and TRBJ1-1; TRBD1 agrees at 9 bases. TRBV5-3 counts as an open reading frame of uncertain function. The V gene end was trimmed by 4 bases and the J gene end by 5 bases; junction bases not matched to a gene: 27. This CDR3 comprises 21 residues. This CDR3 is CARSLNHRDREHPLRGTEAFF. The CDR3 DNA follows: TGTGCCAGAAGCCTAAATCACCGGGACAGGGAACATCCCCTCCGGGGGACTGAAGCTTTCTTT.

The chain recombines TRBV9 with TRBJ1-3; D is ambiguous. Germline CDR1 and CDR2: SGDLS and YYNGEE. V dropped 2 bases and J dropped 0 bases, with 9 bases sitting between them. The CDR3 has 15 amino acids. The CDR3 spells CASSVQAVSGNTIYF. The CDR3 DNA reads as TGTGCCAGCAGCGTCCAGGCTGTCTCTGGAAACACCATATATTTT.

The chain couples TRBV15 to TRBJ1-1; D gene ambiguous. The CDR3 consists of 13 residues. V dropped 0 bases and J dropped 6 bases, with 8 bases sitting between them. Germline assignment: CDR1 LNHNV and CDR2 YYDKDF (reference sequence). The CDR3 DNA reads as TGTGCCACCAGCAGAGATTTGGCATCTGAAGCTTTCTTT. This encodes CATSRDLASEAFF. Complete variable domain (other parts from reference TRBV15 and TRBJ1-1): DAMVIQNPRYQVTQFGKPVTLSCSQTLNHNVMYWYQQKSSQAPKLLFHYYDKDFNNEADTPDNFQSRRPNTSFCFLDIRSPGLGDTAMYLCATSRDLASEAFFGQGTRLTVV.

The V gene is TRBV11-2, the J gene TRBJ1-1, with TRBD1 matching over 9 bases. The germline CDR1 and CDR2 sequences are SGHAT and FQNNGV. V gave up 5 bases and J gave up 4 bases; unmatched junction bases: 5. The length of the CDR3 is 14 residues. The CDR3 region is CASSPQGASTEAFF. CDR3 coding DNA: TGTGCCAGCAGCCCACAGGGGGCTAGCACTGAAGCTTTCTTT. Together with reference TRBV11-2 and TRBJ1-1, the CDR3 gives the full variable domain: EAGVAQSPRYKIIEKRQSVAFWCNPISGHATLYWYQQILGQGPKLLIQFQNNGVVDDSQLPKDRFSAERLKGVDSTLKIQPAKLEDSAVYLCASSPQGASTEAFFGQGTRLTVV.

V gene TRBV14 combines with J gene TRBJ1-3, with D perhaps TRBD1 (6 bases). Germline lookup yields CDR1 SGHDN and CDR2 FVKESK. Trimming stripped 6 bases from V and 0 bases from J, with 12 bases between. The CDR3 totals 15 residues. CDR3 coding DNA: TGTGCCAGCAGACAGGGAGTGTCCTCTGGAAACACCATATATTTT. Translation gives CASRQGVSSGNTIYF.

This chain's CDR3 is CASSPKPLANYGYTF. The CDR3 coding sequence is TGCGCCAGCAGCCCAAAACCCCTAGCTAACTATGGCTACACCTTC. J is TRBJ1-2 and V is TRBV5-1; D gene ambiguous. Germline CDR1 SGHRS, CDR2 YFSETQ. The CDR3 has 15 residues. Trimming cost V 4 bases and J 0 bases, with 13 bases left between them.

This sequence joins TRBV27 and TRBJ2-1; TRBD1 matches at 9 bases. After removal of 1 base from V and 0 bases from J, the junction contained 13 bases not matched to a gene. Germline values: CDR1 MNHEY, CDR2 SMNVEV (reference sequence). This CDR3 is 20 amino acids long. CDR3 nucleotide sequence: TGTGCCAGCAGTTTATGGGGACAGGGACCTCTCCTGAGCTCCTACAATGAGCAGTTCTTC. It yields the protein CASSLWGQGPLLSSYNEQFF.

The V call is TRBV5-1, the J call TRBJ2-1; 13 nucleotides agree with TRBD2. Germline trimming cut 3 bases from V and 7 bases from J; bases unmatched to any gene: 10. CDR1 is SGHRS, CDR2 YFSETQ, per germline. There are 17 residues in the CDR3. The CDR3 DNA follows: TGCGCCAGCAGCTCCAACCCACTAGCGGGGGGGCTGAATGAGCAGTTCTTC. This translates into CASSSNPLAGGLNEQFF.

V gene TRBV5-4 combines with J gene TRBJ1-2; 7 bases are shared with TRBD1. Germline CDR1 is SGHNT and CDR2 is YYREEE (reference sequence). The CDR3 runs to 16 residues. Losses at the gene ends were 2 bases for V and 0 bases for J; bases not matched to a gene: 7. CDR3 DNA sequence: TGTGCCAGCAGCTTAAGGGGGCCCGGGGCTAACTATGGCTACACCTTC. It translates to CASSLRGPGANYGYTF.

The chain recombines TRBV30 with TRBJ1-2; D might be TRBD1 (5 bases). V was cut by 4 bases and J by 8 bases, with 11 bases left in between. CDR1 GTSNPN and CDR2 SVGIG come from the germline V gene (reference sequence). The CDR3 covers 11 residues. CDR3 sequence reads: CAWTAQGGYTF. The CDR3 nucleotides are TGTGCCTGGACAGCCCAGGGAGGCTACACCTTC.

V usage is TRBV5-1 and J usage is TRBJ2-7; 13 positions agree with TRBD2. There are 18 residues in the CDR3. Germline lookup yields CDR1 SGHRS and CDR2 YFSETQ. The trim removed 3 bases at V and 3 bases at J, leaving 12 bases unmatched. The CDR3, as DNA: TGCGCCAGCAGCTCCTTACCGGGACTAGCGGGGATAGTCTACGAGCAGTACTTC. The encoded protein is CASSSLPGLAGIVYEQYF.

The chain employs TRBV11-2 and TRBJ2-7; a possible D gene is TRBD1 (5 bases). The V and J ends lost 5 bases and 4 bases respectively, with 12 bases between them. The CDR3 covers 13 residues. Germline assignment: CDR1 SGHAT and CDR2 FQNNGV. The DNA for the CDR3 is TGTGCCAGCAGCCTACAGACAGCATACGAGCAGTACTTC. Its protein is CASSLQTAYEQYF.

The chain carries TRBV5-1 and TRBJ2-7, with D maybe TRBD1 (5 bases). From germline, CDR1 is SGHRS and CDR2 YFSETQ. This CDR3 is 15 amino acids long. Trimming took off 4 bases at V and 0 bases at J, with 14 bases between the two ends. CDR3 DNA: TGCGCCAGCAGCCCGACAGTAACCGGCTCCTACGAGCAGTACTTC. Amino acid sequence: CASSPTVTGSYEQYF.

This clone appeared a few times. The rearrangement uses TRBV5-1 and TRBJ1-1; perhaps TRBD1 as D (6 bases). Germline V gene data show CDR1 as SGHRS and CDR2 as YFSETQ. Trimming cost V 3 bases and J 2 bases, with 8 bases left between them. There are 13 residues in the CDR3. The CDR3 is CASSSQGNTEAFF. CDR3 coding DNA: TGCGCCAGCAGCTCACAGGGTAACACTGAAGCTTTCTTT.

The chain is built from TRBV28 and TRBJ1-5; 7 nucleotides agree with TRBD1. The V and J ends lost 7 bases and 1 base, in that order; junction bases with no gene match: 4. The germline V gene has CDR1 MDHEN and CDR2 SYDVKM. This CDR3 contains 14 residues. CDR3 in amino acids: CASKSGGSNQPQHF. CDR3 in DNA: TGTGCCAGCAAGTCAGGGGGAAGCAATCAGCCCCAGCATTTT.

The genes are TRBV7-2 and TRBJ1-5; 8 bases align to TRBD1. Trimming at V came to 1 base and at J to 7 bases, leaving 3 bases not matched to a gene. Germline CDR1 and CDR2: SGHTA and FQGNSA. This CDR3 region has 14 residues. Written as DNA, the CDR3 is TGTGCCAGCAGCTTAGGGGGACAGGAGCAGCCCCAGCATTTT. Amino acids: CASSLGGQEQPQHF.

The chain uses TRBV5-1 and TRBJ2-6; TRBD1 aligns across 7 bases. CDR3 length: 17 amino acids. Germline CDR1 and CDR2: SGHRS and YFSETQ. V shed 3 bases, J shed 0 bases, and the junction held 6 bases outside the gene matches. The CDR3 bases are TGCGCCAGCAGCTGGGGACAGTTGGGCTCTGGGGCCAACGTCCTGACTTTC. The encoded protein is CASSWGQLGSGANVLTF.

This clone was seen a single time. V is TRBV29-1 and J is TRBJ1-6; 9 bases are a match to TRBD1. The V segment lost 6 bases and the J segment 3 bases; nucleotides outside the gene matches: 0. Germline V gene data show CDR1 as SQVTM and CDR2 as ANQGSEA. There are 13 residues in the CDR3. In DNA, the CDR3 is TGCAGCGTGGGACAGGGCTATAATTCACCCCTCCACTTT. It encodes CSVGQGYNSPLHF.